The T cell receptor (beta chain) described here comes from a study of T cell repertoires in cytomegalovirus infection (dated by TCRdb to between 2018 and 2021). For the wider study: Peptide stimulations targeted recently identified HLA-C-restricted CMV epitopes, whose presentation resists viral immunomodulation, together with well-studied HLA-B-restricted epitopes. Donor HLA type was relevant to the analysis, as public TCR beta signatures indicated carriage of CMV infection together with the matching HLA type. What the authors observed across the whole study: In the ex vivo response, HLA-C-restricted CMV-specific TCR beta clonotypes were dominant, and in two of eight donors the single most frequent clonotype came from this HLA-C-restricted group. Carriers of CMV infection plus the relevant HLA type were discriminated by the cumulative frequency of public TCR beta family members in the study cohort and in an independent roughly 380-donor cohort.

The treatment or condition label, as the study defines it: in vitro stimulation with specific CMV peptide epitopes to enrich CMV-specific T cells. The sample was run on an Illumina HiSeq 1500. TCRdb trimmed the raw reads at Q25, called clones with MiXCR and kept productive beta chains. Entries that share a CDR3 protein sequence are merged under the most common genes and DNA. For this sample the table gives around 430,000 distinct CDR3 sequences, of which roughly 43% were detected only once. The ten largest clones capture about 39% of the sample. Comment on this clonotype: The antigen it binds to is not known. The input lacks base qualities; no much larger clone sits a single base away.

This receptor was identified in a human donor in good health (CMV status not recorded). Some clones in this sample may be carry-over from other donors' samples. The specimen comprised cultured PBMCs, sampled from culture after CMV antigen stimulation.

The CDR3 reads as follows: CADGDTEAFF. The nucleotide sequence reads as follows: TGTGCCGATGGGGACACTGAAGCTTTCTTT. The chain joins TRBV12-3 or TRBV12-4 to TRBJ1-1, with no confidently assigned D gene. The CDR3 contains 10 residues, cysteine and phenylalanine counted. The only DNA kept is the CDR3, 30 bases in frame from the first base. V is shortened by 11 bases, J by 3 bases, and the region joining them spans 7 bases.